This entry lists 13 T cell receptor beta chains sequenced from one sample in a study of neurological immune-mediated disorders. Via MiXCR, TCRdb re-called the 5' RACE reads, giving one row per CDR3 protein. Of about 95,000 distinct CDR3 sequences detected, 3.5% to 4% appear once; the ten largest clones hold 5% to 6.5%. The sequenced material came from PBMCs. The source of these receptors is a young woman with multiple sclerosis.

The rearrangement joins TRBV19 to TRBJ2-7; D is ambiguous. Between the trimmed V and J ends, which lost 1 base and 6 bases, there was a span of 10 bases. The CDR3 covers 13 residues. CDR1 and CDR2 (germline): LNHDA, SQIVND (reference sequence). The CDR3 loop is CASSIGVGAEQYF. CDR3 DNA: TGTGCCAGTAGTATAGGTGTCGGAGCCGAGCAGTACTTC.

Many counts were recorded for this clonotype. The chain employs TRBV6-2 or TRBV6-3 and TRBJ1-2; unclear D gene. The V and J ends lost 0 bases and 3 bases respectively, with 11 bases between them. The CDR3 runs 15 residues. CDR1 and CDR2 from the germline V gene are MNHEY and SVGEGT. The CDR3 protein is CASSYSRRRDYGYTF. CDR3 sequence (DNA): TGTGCCAGCAGTTACTCGAGGAGACGGGACTATGGCTACACCTTC.

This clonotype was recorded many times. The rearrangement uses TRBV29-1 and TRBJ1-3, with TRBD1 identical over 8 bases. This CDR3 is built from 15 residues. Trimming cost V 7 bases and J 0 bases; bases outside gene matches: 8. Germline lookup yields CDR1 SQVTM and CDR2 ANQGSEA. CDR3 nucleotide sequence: TGCAGCGCTAGGGACAGGCACATCTCTGGAAACACCATATATTTT. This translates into CSARDRHISGNTIYF.

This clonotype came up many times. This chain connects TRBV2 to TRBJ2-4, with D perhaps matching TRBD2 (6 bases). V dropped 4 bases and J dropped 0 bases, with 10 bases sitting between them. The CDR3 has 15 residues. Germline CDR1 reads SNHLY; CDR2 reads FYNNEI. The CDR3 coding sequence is TGTGCCAGCAGTGGTAGCGGTCTAGCCAAAAACATTCAGTACTTC. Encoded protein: CASSGSGLAKNIQYF.

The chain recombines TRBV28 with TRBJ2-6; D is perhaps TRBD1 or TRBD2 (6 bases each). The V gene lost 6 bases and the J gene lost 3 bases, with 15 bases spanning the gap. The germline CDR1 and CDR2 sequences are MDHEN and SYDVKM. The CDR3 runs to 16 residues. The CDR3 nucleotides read TGTGCCAGCAGCCCGGGGGCACAGGGTGGGGCCAACGTCCTGACTTTC. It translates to CASSPGAQGGANVLTF.

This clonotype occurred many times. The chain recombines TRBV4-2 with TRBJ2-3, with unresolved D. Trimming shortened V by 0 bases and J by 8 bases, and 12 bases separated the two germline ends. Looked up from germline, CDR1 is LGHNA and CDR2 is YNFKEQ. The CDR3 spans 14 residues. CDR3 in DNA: TGTGCCAGCAGCCAAGATAGGGAAGGCCGTACGCAGTATTTT. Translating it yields CASSQDREGRTQYF.

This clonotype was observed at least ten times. The CDR3 loop is CASSTSGVATNEKLFF. The CDR3 coding sequence is TGTGCCAGTAGTACCTCAGGAGTTGCAACTAATGAAAAACTGTTTTTT. The chain joins TRBV19 to TRBJ1-4; D remains unclear. The CDR3 loop spans 16 amino acids. CDR1 is LNHDA and CDR2 is SQIVND in the germline V gene (reference sequence). V was trimmed by 4 bases and J by 0 bases, leaving 12 bases between them.

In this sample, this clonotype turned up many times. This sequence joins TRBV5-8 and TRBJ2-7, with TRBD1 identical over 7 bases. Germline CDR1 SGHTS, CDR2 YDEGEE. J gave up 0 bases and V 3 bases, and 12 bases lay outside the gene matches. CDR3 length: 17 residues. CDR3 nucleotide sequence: TGTGCCAGCAGCTACCTTTCAGGGGGTGCCAACTCCTACGAGCAGTACTTC. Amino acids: CASSYLSGGANSYEQYF. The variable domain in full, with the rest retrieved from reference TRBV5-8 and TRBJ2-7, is EAGVTQSPTHLIKTRGQQATLRCSPISGHTSVYWYQQALGLGLQFLLWYDEGEERNRGNFPPRFSGRQFPNYSSELNVNALELEDSALYLCASSYLSGGANSYEQYFGPGTRLTVT.

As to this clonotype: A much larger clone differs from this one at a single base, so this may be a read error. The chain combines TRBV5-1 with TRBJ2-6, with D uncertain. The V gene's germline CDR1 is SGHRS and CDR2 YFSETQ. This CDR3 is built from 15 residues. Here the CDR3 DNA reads TGCGCCAGCAGCTTGGAGTGGTCTGGGCCCAACGTCCTGACTTTC. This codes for CASSLEWSGPNVLTF.

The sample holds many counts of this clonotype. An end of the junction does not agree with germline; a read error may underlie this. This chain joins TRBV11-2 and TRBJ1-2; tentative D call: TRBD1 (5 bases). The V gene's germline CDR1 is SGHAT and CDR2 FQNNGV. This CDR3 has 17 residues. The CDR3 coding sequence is TGTGCCAGCAGCCTAGAATCGGGACTGGCCTCAAACTATGGCTACACCTTC. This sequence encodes CASSLESGLASNYGYTF.

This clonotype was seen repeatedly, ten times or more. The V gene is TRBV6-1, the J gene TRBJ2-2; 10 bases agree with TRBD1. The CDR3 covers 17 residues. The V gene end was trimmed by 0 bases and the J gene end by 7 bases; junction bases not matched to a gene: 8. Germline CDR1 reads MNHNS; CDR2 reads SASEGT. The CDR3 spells CASSEAWTGGFHGELFF. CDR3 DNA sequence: TGTGCCAGCAGTGAAGCGTGGACAGGGGGATTTCACGGGGAGCTGTTTTTT.

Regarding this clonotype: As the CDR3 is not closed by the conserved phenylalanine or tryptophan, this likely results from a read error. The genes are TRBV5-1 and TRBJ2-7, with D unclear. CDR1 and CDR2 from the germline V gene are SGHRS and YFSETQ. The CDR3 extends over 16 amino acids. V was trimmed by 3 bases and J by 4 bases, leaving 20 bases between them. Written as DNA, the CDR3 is TGCGCCAGCAGCTCCAATCCTTACTACCTAACATACGAGCAGTACATC. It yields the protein CASSSNPYYLTYEQYI.

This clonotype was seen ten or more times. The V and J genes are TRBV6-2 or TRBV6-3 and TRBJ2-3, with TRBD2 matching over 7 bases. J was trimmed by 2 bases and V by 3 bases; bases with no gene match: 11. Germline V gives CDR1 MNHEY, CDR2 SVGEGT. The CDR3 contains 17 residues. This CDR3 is CASSYRRLAAPTDTQYF. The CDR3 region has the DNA TGTGCCAGCAGTTATCGCCGTCTAGCGGCACCCACAGATACGCAGTATTTT.